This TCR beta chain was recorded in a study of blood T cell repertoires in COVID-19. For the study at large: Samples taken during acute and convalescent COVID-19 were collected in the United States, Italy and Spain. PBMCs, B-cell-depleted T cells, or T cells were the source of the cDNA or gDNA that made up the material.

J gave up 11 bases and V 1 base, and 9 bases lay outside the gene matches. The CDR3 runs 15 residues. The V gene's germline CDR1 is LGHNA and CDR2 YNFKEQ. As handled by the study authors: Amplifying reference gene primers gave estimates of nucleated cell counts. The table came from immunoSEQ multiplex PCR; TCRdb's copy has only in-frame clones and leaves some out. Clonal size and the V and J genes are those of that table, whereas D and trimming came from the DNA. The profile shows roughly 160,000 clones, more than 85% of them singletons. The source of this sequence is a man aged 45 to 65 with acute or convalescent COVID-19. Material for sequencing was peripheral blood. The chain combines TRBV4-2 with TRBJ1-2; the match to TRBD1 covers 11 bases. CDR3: CASSQGTDRGPGYTF. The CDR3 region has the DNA TGTGCCAGCAGCCAAGGTACGGACAGGGGGCCCGGTTACACCTTC.